This T cell receptor beta chain was recovered during a study of T cell responses to AZD1222 COVID-19 vaccine. Note on this clone: What it binds is unknown.

Produced via immunoSEQ multiplex PCR; TCRdb's table is partial and in-frame only. In the table there are roughly 120,000 clones, 85% to 90% of which are singletons. Overall study results and limits: In the spike-specific TCR repertoire, nearly half reportedly target unmutated variant regions.

This CDR3 has 13 amino acids. Germline CDR1 and CDR2: LGHNA and YSLEER. V lost 1 base to trimming and J lost 8 bases, with 11 bases between them. The V gene is TRBV4-3, the J gene TRBJ1-1, with D tentatively TRBD1 (5 bases). The sequencing here drew on peripheral blood, taken 28 days after the second AZD1222 dose. This clonotype originated in an adult who received the AZD1222 COVID-19 vaccine. The CDR3 loop reads CASSQVGVSEAFF. The CDR3 coding sequence is TGCGCCAGCAGCCAAGTGGGGGTTTCGGAAGCTTTCTTT.